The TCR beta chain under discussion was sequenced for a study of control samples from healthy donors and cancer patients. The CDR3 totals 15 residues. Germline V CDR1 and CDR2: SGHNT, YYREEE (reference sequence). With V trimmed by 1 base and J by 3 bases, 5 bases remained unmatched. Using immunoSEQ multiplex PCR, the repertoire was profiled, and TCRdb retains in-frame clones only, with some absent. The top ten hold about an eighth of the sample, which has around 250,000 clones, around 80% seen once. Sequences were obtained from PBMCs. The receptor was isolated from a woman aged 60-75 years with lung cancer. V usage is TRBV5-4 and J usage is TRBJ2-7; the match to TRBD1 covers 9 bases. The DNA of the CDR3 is TGTGCCAGCAGCTTGTGGGGGACAGGGTACTACGAGCAGTACTTC. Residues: CASSLWGTGYYEQYF. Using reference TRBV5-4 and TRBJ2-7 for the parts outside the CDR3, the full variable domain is ETGVTQSPTHLIKTRGQQVTLRCSSQSGHNTVSWYQQALGQGPQFIFQYYREEENGRGNFPPRFSGLQFPNYSSELNVNALELDDSALYLCASSLWGTGYYEQYFGPGTRLTVT.